This T cell receptor (beta chain) was observed in a study of shared clonotypes between healthy human individuals. Findings of the study overall: The sole specimen, blood, was sampled, and tissue repertoires likely differ.

V was clipped by 0 bases and J by 1 base, with 11 bases between them. CDR1 SGHRS and CDR2 YFSETQ come from the germline V gene. CDR3 length equals 15 residues. Note on this clone: Its cognate antigen is unknown.

Assay used: immunoSEQ multiplex PCR; TCRdb lists only in-frame clones, some missing. The repertoire holds 2 million or so clones, 85% to 95% seen once, with 0.13% in the top ten. The chain couples TRBV5-1 to TRBJ2-7; TRBD2 might be the D (6 bases). The TCR comes from a man in his late teens or twenties in good health. The sequenced sample consisted of naive CD4+ T cells sorted from blood. The subset was: CD45RA+ positively selected. The CDR3 protein is CASSLEQRVSYEQYF. CDR3 DNA sequence: TGCGCCAGCAGCTTGGAGCAGCGGGTTTCCTACGAGCAGTACTTC. The complete variable domain, with remaining parts taken from reference TRBV5-1 and TRBJ2-7, reads KAGVTQTPRYLIKTRGQQVTLSCSPISGHRSVSWYQQTPGQGLQFLFEYFSETQRNKGNFPGRFSGRQFSNSRSEMNVSTLELGDSALYLCASSLEQRVSYEQYFGPGTRLTVT.